The T cell receptor (beta chain) under discussion was sequenced for a study of CD8 T cells in ankylosing spondylitis. Study-wide results and caveats: About 8 highly homologous variants formed a TCR beta motif that appeared characteristic of ankylosing spondylitis blood.

Libraries for TCR beta were made by quantitative 5'-RACE with molecular barcodes. TCRdb independently ran MiXCR on the 5' RACE reads; one entry per CDR3 protein. The table records hundreds of thousands of distinct CDR3 sequences, 20% of them present only once. As to this clonotype: Antigen unknown.

CDR1 and CDR2 from the germline V gene are SGHTA and FQGNSA. The CDR3 is made up of 15 amino acids. Trimming removed 4 bases from V and 5 bases from J, with 15 bases in between. The chain joins TRBV7-2 to TRBJ1-5, with D possibly matching TRBD1 (5 bases). This receptor was identified in a female donor with ankylosing spondylitis or in good health (not recorded which). Sequencing used blood, either unsorted or a sorted T cell fraction (not recorded which). The DNA of the CDR3 is TGTGCCAGCAGCTCCAACGCCAGGGCGGATCAGCCCCAGCATTTT. Translated, it gives CASSSNARADQPQHF.